A selection of T cell receptor beta chains follows, all from one sample in a study of blood T cell repertoires in COVID-19. Profiling relied on immunoSEQ multiplex PCR, and the TCRdb table lists in-frame clones only, not all of them. The profile shows approximately 200,000 clones, approximately 81% of them singletons. The material sequenced was PBMCs or T cells enriched from blood (not recorded which). Receptors were obtained from a middle-aged man who had recovered from COVID-19. Each CDR3 is given with its conserved first and last residue. D genes are given only for firm matches. Rows give clone size only sometimes, using once, few, many, or a class for an expanded clone.

V gene	clone size	J gene	D gene	CDR3 DNA	CDR3 protein
TRBV19	many	TRBJ2-1	TRBD1	TGTGCCAGTAGTGTCACAGGGGCCTCCTACAATGAGCAGTTCTTC	CASSVTGASYNEQFF
TRBV12-5	once	TRBJ2-7	TRBD2	TGTGCTAGTGGTTTTTTGGGGGGGGAGCAGTACTTC	CASGFLGGEQYF
TRBV25-1	.	TRBJ2-6	.	TGTGCCAGCAGTGTGTCTTCTGGGGCCAACGTCCTGACTTTC	CASSVSSGANVLTF
TRBV7-9	once	TRBJ2-3	.	TGTGCCAGCAGCTTTCGGGAAATCACAGATACGCAGTATTTT	CASSFREITDTQYF
TRBV7-8	.	TRBJ2-2	.	TGTGCCAGCAGCCGAGGGGGGGGTACGAACACCGGGGAGCTGTTTTTT	CASSRGGGTNTGELFF
TRBV7-8	once	TRBJ2-7	.	TGTGCCAGCAGCCGACCGCCGGACGAGCAGTACTTC	CASSRPPDEQYF
TRBV6-5	.	TRBJ2-7	.	TGTGCCAGCAGTTACCAGTTCCGGCGGGACGGAACCGAGCAGTACTTC	CASSYQFRRDGTEQYF
TRBV3-1/TRBV3-2	.	TRBJ1-3	.	TGTGCCAGCAGCAACGATTACACGTTCGGAAACACCATATATTTT	CASSNDYTFGNTIYF
TRBV18	.	TRBJ2-7	TRBD1	TGTGCCAGCTCACCCGACGACAGGGTATCCTCCGAGCAGTACTTC	CASSPDDRVSSEQYF
TRBV2	few	TRBJ2-7	TRBD2	TGTGCCAGCAGGGCTAGCGGGAGACTCCCCTACGAGCAGTACTTC	CASRASGRLPYEQYF
TRBV30	.	TRBJ2-5	TRBD2	TGTGCCTGGAGTGTTGCTAGCGGGAGGTCAGAGACCCAGTACTTC	CAWSVASGRSETQYF
TRBV25-1	.	TRBJ2-5	TRBD2	TGTGCCAGCAGCCTAGCGGGAGGAGGAGAGACCCAGTACTTC	CASSLAGGGETQYF
TRBV7-8	.	TRBJ1-5	.	TGTGCCAGCAGCCTCTTCGGTTTCACTACCAATCAGCCCCAGCATTTT	CASSLFGFTTNQPQHF
TRBV4-1	.	TRBJ1-5	.	TGCGCCAGCAGCCAAGATTCAGGGATCATAAATCAGCCCCAGCATTTT	CASSQDSGIINQPQHF
TRBV18	.	TRBJ2-1	TRBD2	TGTGCCAGCTCACCACCGACTAGCGGAAGCTCCTACAATGAGCAGTTCTTC	CASSPPTSGSSYNEQFF
TRBV18	.	TRBJ2-7	.	TGTGCCAGCTCACTTGAATACGCTAGCTACGAGCAGTACTTC	CASSLEYASYEQYF
TRBV5-1	.	TRBJ2-1	TRBD2	TGCGCCAGCAGCCCGGGACTAGCGGCCTACAATGAGCAGTTCTTC	CASSPGLAAYNEQFF
TRBV7-3	.	TRBJ2-7	TRBD2	TGTGCCAGCAGCGCAACTAGCGGCTACGAGCAGTACTTC	CASSATSGYEQYF
TRBV6-1	.	TRBJ2-5	.	TGTGCCAGCAGTGAACGACGGGATGGAGAGACCCAGTACTTC	CASSERRDGETQYF
TRBV5-5	once	TRBJ1-1	.	TGTGCCAGCAGCTTGGCCTTTACTGAAGCTTTCTTT	CASSLAFTEAFF
TRBV19	.	TRBJ1-1	.	TGTGCCAGTAGTATGATGGCAGGGTGGGACACTGAAGCTTTCTTT	CASSMMAGWDTEAFF
TRBV4-1	once	TRBJ2-1	TRBD2	TGCGCCAGCAGCCAAGAAGCGGGAGTATCGGCTGAGCAGTTCTTC	CASSQEAGVSAEQFF
TRBV5-1	.	TRBJ2-7	.	TGCGCCAGCAGCTTGGCCGGGGGAAGCTCCTACGAGCAGTACTTC	CASSLAGGSSYEQYF
TRBV21-1	.	TRBJ2-1	.	TGTGCCAGCAGCAAAGCGACGCTAGCGGGCGGGCTCGAATACAATGAGCAGTTCTTC	CASSKATLAGGLEYNEQFF
TRBV9	.	TRBJ1-6	TRBD1	TGTGCCAGCAGCGCCGGGACAGAAAATTCACCCCTCCACTTT	CASSAGTENSPLHF
TRBV4-1	once	TRBJ1-1	.	TGCGCCAGCAGCCAAGATAGAGCGAACACTGAAGCTTTCTTT	CASSQDRANTEAFF
TRBV4-1	.	TRBJ2-7	.	TGCGCCAGCAGCCAACAGACAGGTCCTTTCTACGAGCAGTACTTC	CASSQQTGPFYEQYF
TRBV12-5	.	TRBJ2-7	TRBD2	TGTGCTAGTGGTTTCCCGACTAGCGCATACGAGCAGTACTTC	CASGFPTSAYEQYF
TRBV19	once	TRBJ2-7	TRBD1	TGTGCCAGTAGTATGGGGACAGGGAACTACGAGCAGTACTTC	CASSMGTGNYEQYF
TRBV19	once	TRBJ1-5	.	TGTGCCAGTGTCGGAGGGGTGGTAGGCCAGCCCCAGCATTTT	CASVGGVVGQPQHF
TRBV19	once	TRBJ2-1	.	TGTGCCAGTAGTATAGGGCAGGGCCAGTACAATGAGCAGTTCTTC	CASSIGQGQYNEQFF
TRBV30	.	TRBJ2-3	.	TGTGCCTGGGGGTCGGGCACAGATACGCAGTATTTT	CAWGSGTDTQYF
TRBV3-1/TRBV3-2	.	TRBJ1-1	.	TGTGCCAGCAGCCAGGTTGAGGGCACTGAAGCTTTCTTT	CASSQVEGTEAFF
TRBV5-1	.	TRBJ2-7	.	TGCGCCAGCAGACGGGGTCCCGGGGACGAGCAGTACTTC	CASRRGPGDEQYF
TRBV5-1	.	TRBJ2-7	TRBD1	TGCGCCAGCAGCTTGGACAGGGGTCCCTACGAGCAGTACTTC	CASSLDRGPYEQYF